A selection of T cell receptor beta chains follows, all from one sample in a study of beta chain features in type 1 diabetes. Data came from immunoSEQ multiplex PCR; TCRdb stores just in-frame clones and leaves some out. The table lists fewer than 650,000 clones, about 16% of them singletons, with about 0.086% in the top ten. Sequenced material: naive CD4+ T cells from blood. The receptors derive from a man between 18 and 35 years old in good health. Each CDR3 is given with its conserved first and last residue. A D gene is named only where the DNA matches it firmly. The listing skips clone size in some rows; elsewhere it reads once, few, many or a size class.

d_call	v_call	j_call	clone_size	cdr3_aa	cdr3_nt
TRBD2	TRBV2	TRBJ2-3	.	CASRLAGVVTDTQYF	TGTGCCAGCAGACTAGCGGGAGTAGTAACAGATACGCAGTATTTT
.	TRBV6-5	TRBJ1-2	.	CASRGPLSSYTF	TGTGCCAGCAGGGGCCCGCTTAGCAGCTACACCTTC
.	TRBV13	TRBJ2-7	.	CASSLSRVSYEQYF	TGTGCCAGCAGCTTAAGCAGGGTCTCCTACGAGCAGTACTTC
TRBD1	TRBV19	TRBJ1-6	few	CASTQGQQLNSPLHF	TGTGCCAGTACCCAGGGACAGCAACTAAATTCACCCCTCCACTTT
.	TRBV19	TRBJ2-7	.	CASSPSEKGYEQYF	TGTGCCAGTAGTCCTAGCGAGAAAGGCTACGAGCAGTACTTC
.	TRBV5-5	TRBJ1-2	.	CASSLSGDRGYTF	TGTGCCAGCAGCTTGTCCGGAGACAGGGGCTACACCTTC
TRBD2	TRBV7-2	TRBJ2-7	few	CASSLTSGAPGEQYF	TGTGCCAGCAGCTTGACTAGCGGAGCCCCGGGGGAGCAGTACTTC
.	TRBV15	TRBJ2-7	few	CATSGSGPGDEQYF	TGTGCCACCAGCGGCTCGGGCCCCGGGGACGAGCAGTACTTC
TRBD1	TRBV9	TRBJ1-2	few	CASSVEAGGVYGYTF	TGTGCCAGCAGCGTAGAGGCAGGGGGCGTTTATGGCTACACCTTC
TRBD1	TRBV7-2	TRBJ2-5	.	CASSSRVDRVDYF	TGTGCCAGCAGCTCACGAGTGGACAGGGTCGACTACTTC
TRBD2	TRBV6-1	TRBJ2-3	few	CAGKTSGAGDTQYF	TGTGCCGGGAAGACTAGCGGGGCGGGAGATACGCAGTATTTT
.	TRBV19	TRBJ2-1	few	CASSIEDSYNEQFF	TGTGCCAGTAGTATAGAGGACAGTTACAATGAGCAGTTCTTC
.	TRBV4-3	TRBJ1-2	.	CASSQARSGFYGYTF	TGCGCCAGCAGCCAAGCTAGGTCAGGCTTTTATGGCTACACCTTC
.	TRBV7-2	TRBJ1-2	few	CASSLAQGSGYTF	TGTGCCAGCAGCTTAGCGCAGGGTTCTGGCTACACCTTC
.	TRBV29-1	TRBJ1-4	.	CSVYRGEKLFF	TGCAGCGTTTATAGGGGTGAAAAACTGTTTTTT
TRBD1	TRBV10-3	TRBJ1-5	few	CAISGTGRRNQPQHF	TGTGCCATCAGTGGGACAGGACGGCGCAATCAGCCCCAGCATTTT
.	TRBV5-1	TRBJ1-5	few	CASSLGQSNQPQHF	TGCGCCAGCAGCCTCGGACAGAGCAATCAGCCCCAGCATTTT